Below, 14 T cell receptor beta chains from the same sample are listed, as sequenced in a study of T cells in Graves' hyperthyroidism and ophthalmopathy. Amplified regions were TCR beta CDR3 sequences from RNA transcripts. An initial round of RT-PCR targeting the TCR CDR3 relied on the HTBI primer set. MiXCR was run by TCRdb on the multiplex PCR reads, yielding one entry per CDR3 protein. The sample has around 290,000 distinct CDR3 sequences, about 15% seen once. Material for sequencing was blood. These receptor sequences come from a woman aged 55-69 years with Graves' ophthalmopathy.

This clonotype was observed at least ten times. The chain recombines TRBV9 with TRBJ2-5, with D hard to call. V gave up 0 bases and J gave up 5 bases, with 17 bases separating them. The CDR3 extends over 16 amino acids. Germline CDR1 SGDLS, CDR2 YYNGEE. CDR3 coding DNA: TGTGCCAGCAGCGTAGGGTCTACGAGAGCCTACGAGACCCAGTACTTC. Translation: CASSVGSTRAYETQYF.

There are many counts of this clonotype. The V gene is TRBV2, the J gene TRBJ1-2; possible D gene TRBD1, 5 bases. Germline CDR1 SNHLY, CDR2 FYNNEI. V lost 8 bases and J lost 4, with 11 bases in between. The CDR3 is made up of 12 amino acids. This chain's CDR3 is CASGSGSYGYTF. As DNA, the CDR3 is TGTGCCAGCGGGTCAGGGTCCTATGGCTACACCTTC.

This clonotype showed up many times. In DNA form, the CDR3 reads TGCGCCAGCAGCCAAGATTGGGGGCCAGGTTACACTGAAGCTTTCTTT. The encoded protein is CASSQDWGPGYTEAFF. The V gene is TRBV4-3, the J gene TRBJ1-1; D is perhaps TRBD1 (6 bases). CDR3 size: 16 residues. Germline V gives CDR1 LGHNA, CDR2 YSLEER. Trimming removed 0 bases from V and 3 bases from J, with 14 bases in between.

In DNA, the CDR3 is TGCGCCAGCAGCGCTATTACTAGCGGGGGGGCTGAGACCCAGTACTTC. It specifies CASSAITSGGAETQYF. V usage is TRBV5-1 and J usage is TRBJ2-5, with 13 bases matching TRBD2. Germline loops: CDR1 SGHRS, CDR2 YFSETQ. The CDR3 has 16 residues. Losses at the gene ends were 4 bases for V and 5 bases for J; bases not matched to a gene: 8.

This clonotype has a handful of counts. V and J are TRBV29-1 and TRBJ2-5, with D possibly being TRBD1 (5 bases). The length of the CDR3 is 12 residues. V dropped 5 bases and J dropped 1 base, with 8 bases sitting between them. Germline CDR1 reads SQVTM; CDR2 reads ANQGSEA. CDR3 nucleotides: TGCAGCGTTCAGGGCCTCCAAGAGACCCAGTACTTC. Its translation: CSVQGLQETQYF.

This clonotype was seen a handful of times. The rearrangement joins TRBV9 to TRBJ1-6; no clear D gene. Germline V gives CDR1 SGDLS, CDR2 YYNGEE. With 0 bases removed from V and 4 bases from J, the gap between germline ends came to 11 bases. CDR3 size: 16 residues. DNA for the CDR3: TGTGCCAGCAGCGTAGGGCGGAATAGTTATAATTCACCCCTCCACTTT. Its translation: CASSVGRNSYNSPLHF.

There are many counts of this clonotype. The V and J genes are TRBV28 and TRBJ1-5; no clear D. CDR3 length: 12 residues. Germline CDR1 is MDHEN and CDR2 is SYDVKM. The V gene lost 3 bases and the J gene lost 9 bases, with 9 bases spanning the gap. The CDR3 loop is CASSLYRGPQHF. CDR3 sequence (DNA): TGTGCCAGCAGTTTGTACCGTGGGCCCCAGCATTTT.

This clonotype was picked up many times. The chain couples TRBV6-1 to TRBJ2-7; D remains ambiguous. Trimming removed 5 bases from V and 0 bases from J, with 11 bases in between. Germline loops: CDR1 MNHNS, CDR2 SASEGT. The CDR3 is 14 residues long. In nucleotides, the CDR3 is TGTGCCAGCAGTTTCCCCGGGTTCTCCTACGAGCAGTACTTC. It is translated as CASSFPGFSYEQYF.

This clonotype was counted only a few times. The rearrangement joins TRBV5-4 to TRBJ2-3, with 11 bases that match TRBD2. The CDR3 covers 16 residues. Germline V gene data show CDR1 as SGHNT and CDR2 as YYREEE (reference sequence). With 4 bases clipped from V and 3 bases from J, the junction kept 7 bases outside the gene matches. In nucleotides, the CDR3 is TGTGCCAGCAGCCGAAAACTAGCGGGAGAGACAGATACGCAGTATTTT. The encoded protein is CASSRKLAGETDTQYF.

This clonotype showed up many times. The chain is built from TRBV11-3 and TRBJ2-5, with 8 bases aligning to TRBD1. Trimming removed 5 bases from V and 6 bases from J; junction bases left unmatched: 14. The CDR3 loop spans 16 amino acids. Germline V lookup: CDR1 SGHNT, CDR2 YENEEA. CDR3 protein: CASSPGGQDRAKTQYF. For the CDR3, the DNA is TGTGCCAGCAGCCCAGGGGGTCAGGACAGGGCCAAGACCCAGTACTTC.

V and J are TRBV19 and TRBJ2-3, with no clear D. CDR3 length: 14 amino acids. Deletions cut 3 bases from V and 0 bases from J, with 7 bases between. Looked up from germline, CDR1 is LNHDA and CDR2 is SQIVND (reference sequence). The DNA of the CDR3 is TGTGCCAGTAGTATTGTGGCTAGCACAGATACGCAGTATTTT. Its protein is CASSIVASTDTQYF.

This chain uses TRBV2 with TRBJ2-7; D is ambiguous. Germline lookup yields CDR1 SNHLY and CDR2 FYNNEI. V gave up 2 bases and J gave up 3 bases, with 5 bases separating them. CDR3 length: 12 amino acids. CDR3: CASSELGYEQYF. The CDR3 DNA reads as TGTGCCAGCAGTGAACTCGGCTACGAGCAGTACTTC.

This chain links TRBV4-3 with TRBJ1-3; D remains unclear. The length of the CDR3 is 14 residues. V shed 0 bases and J shed 7 bases, with 10 bases lying between them. Germline assignment: CDR1 LGHNA and CDR2 YSLEER. The CDR3 loop reads CASSQETRENTIYF. CDR3 nucleotide sequence: TGCGCCAGCAGCCAAGAAACGCGGGAGAACACCATATATTTT.

Many counts were recorded for this clonotype. This chain connects TRBV5-1 to TRBJ2-7; D is perhaps TRBD1 (6 bases). CDR1 and CDR2 (germline): SGHRS, YFSETQ. CDR3 length: 15 amino acids. Trimming removed 4 bases at V and 7 bases at J, with 21 bases between. The CDR3 region has the DNA TGCGCCAGCAGCGCCACCGACAACCCGAGGGGGGAGCAGTACTTC. Its translation is CASSATDNPRGEQYF.